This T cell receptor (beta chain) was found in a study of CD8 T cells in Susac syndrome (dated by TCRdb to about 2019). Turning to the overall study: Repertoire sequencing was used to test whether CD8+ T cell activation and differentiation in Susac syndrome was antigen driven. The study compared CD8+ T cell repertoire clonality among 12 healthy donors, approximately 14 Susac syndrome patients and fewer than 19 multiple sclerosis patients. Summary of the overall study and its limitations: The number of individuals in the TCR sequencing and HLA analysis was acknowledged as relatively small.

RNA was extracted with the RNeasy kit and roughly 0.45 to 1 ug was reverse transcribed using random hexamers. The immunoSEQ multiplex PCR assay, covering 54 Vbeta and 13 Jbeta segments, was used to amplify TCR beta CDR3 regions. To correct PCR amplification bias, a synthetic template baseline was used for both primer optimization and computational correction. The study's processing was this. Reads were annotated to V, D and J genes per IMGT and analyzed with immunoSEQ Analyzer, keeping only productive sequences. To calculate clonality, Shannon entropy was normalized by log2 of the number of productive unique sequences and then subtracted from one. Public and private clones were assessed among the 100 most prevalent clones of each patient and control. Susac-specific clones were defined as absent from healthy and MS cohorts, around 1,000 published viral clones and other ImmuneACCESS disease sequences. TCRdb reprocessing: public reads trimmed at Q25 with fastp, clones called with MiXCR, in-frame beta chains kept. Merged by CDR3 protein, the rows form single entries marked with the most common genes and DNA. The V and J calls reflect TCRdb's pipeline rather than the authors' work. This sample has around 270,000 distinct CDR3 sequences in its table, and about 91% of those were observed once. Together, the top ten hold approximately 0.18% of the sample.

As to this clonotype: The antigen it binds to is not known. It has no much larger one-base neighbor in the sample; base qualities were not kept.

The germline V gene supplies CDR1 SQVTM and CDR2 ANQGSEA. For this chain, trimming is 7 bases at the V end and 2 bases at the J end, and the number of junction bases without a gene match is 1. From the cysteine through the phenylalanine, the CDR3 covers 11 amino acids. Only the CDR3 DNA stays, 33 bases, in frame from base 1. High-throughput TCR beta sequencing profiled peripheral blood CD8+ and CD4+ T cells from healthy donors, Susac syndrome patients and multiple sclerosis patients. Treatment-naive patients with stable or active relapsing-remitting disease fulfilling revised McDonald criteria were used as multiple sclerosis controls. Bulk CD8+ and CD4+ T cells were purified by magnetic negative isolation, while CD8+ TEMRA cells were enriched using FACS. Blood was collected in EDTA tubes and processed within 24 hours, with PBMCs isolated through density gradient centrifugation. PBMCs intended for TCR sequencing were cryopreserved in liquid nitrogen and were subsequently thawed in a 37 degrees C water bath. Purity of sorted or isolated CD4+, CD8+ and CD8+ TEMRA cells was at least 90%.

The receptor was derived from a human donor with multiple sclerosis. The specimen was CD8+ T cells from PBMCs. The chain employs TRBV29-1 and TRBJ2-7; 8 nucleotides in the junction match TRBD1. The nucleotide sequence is TGCAGCGGGGGACAGGCCTACGAGCAGTACTTC. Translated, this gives CSGGQAYEQYF.